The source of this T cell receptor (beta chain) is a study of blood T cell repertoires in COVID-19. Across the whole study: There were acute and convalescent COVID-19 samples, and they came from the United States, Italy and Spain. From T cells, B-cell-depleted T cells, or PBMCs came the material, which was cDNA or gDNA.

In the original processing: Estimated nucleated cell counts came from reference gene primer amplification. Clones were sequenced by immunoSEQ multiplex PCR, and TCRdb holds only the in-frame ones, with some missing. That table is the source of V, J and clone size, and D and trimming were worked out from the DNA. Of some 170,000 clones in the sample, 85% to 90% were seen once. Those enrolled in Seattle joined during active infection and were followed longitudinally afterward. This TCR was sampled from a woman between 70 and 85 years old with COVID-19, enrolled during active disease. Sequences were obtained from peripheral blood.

The CDR3 is CASSFRLAGLSYEQYF. The CDR3 DNA follows: TGTGCCAGCAGTTTCCGACTAGCGGGCCTCTCCTACGAGCAGTACTTC. The rearrangement links TRBV27 to TRBJ2-7, with 10 bases fitting TRBD2. The V gene end was trimmed by 3 bases and the J gene end by 0 bases; junction bases not matched to a gene: 5. CDR1 is MNHEY and CDR2 is SMNVEV in the germline V gene (reference sequence). CDR3 size: 16 residues.